Following are 8 T cell receptor beta chains from one sample sequenced in a study of T cell repertoires in cytomegalovirus infection. Each CDR3 protein is one row after TCRdb ran MiXCR on the reads. Seen here are about 220,000 distinct CDR3 sequences, 35% to 45% observed once, and the top ten hold roughly three fifths. What these receptors recognize is not known. Sequenced here: CD8+ T cells from cultured PBMCs, sampled from culture after CMV antigen stimulation. The receptors come from a human donor in good health (CMV status not recorded). Some clones in this sample may be carry-over from other donors' samples.

V and J are TRBV12-5 and TRBJ1-1; D is perhaps TRBD1 (5 bases). Between the trimmed V and J ends, which lost 6 bases and 3 bases, there was a span of 11 bases. Germline CDR1 LGHNT, CDR2 FRNRAP. The CDR3 covers 13 residues. CDR3 DNA: TGTGCTAGTGGATGGGACGGAGACACTGAAGCTTTCTTT. As protein: CASGWDGDTEAFF.

This clonotype turned up a few times. The CDR3 nucleotides read TGTGCCATCAGGGGACAGGGGGTCGATGAGCAGTTCTTC. It translates to CAIRGQGVDEQFF. This sequence joins TRBV10-3 and TRBJ2-1, with TRBD1 matching over 11 bases. Germline V gene lookup returns CDR1 ENHRY and CDR2 SYGVKD. This CDR3 region has 13 residues. Trimming removed 6 bases from V and 8 bases from J; junction bases left unmatched: 3.

In DNA form, the CDR3 reads TGTGCCAGTAGTATCTCTAGCGGGACGCGCGAGACCCAGTACTTC. Protein sequence: CASSISSGTRETQYF. This sequence joins TRBV19 and TRBJ2-5; 9 bases line up with TRBD2. This CDR3 spans 15 amino acids. Germline CDR1 reads LNHDA; CDR2 reads SQIVND (reference sequence). V gave up 3 bases and J gave up 5 bases; unmatched junction bases: 7.

The chain recombines TRBV19 with TRBJ1-1, with D unclear. CDR3 length: 13 residues. Germline V lookup: CDR1 LNHDA, CDR2 SQIVND (reference sequence). The V end was cut by 10 bases, the J end by 5 bases, with 17 bases between. CDR3 nucleotide sequence: TGTGCCACCGTGGACCGTGGGAGGACTGAAGCTTTCTTT. Its protein product is CATVDRGRTEAFF.

The J gene is TRBJ1-1, the V gene TRBV20-1; TRBD1 agrees at 9 bases. The trim removed 0 bases at V and 6 bases at J, leaving 8 bases unmatched. The V gene's germline CDR1 is DFQATT and CDR2 SNEGSKA (reference sequence). This CDR3 region has 15 residues. CDR3 sequence reads: CSARDWDRESSEAFF. DNA of the CDR3: TGCAGTGCTAGAGATTGGGACAGGGAAAGCTCTGAAGCTTTCTTT.

V usage is TRBV18 and J usage is TRBJ2-5, with 7 bases that match TRBD1. CDR3 length: 15 amino acids. CDR1 and CDR2 (germline): KGHSH, LQKENI. The trim removed 4 bases at V and 4 bases at J, leaving 9 bases unmatched. The CDR3 coding sequence is TGTGCCAGCTCACTCGGCAGGGGGTACATAGAGACCCAGTACTTC. The encoded protein is CASSLGRGYIETQYF. Supplemented by reference TRBV18 and TRBJ2-5, the full variable domain reads NAGVMQNPRHLVRRRGQEARLRCSPMKGHSHVYWYRQLPEEGLKFMVYLQKENIIDESGMPKERFSAEFPKEGPSILRIQQVVRGDSAAYFCASSLGRGYIETQYFGPGTRLLVL.

This clonotype was seen repeatedly, ten times or more. V usage is TRBV12-3 or TRBV12-4 and J usage is TRBJ2-6, with D perhaps matching TRBD1 (5 bases). Between the trimmed V and J ends, which lost 8 bases and 0 bases, there was a span of 23 bases. The CDR3 runs 19 residues. The CDR3 nucleotides are TGTGCCAGCCTCCCGCCAGGGCCCCTGACCCTCTCTGGGGCCAACGTCCTGACTTTC. This translates into CASLPPGPLTLSGANVLTF.

A note on this clonotype: This may be a read error: a much more frequent sequence differs by one nucleotide. The V call is TRBV7-2, the J call TRBJ2-1; D is unresolved. The CDR3 runs 16 residues. Germline V gives CDR1 SGHTA, CDR2 FQGNSA. Here the CDR3 reads CVSSLKNTGSYNEQFF. The DNA of the CDR3 is TGTGTCAGCAGCCTTAAGAACACGGGTTCCTACAATGAGCAGTTCTTC. Full variable domain (outside the CDR3, taken from reference TRBV7-2 and TRBJ2-1): GAGVSQSPSNKVTEKGKDVELRCDPISGHTALYWYRQSLGQGLEFLIYFQGNSAPDKSGLPSDRFSAERTGGSVSTLTIQRTQQEDSAVYLCVSSLKNTGSYNEQFFGPGTRLTVL.